This T cell receptor (beta chain) was obtained from a study of shared clonotypes between healthy human individuals. Broader study findings: Read depth was anticipated to influence clonotype sharing among donors. On the whole, naive subsets had larger estimated richness than memory subsets had.

V gave up 6 bases and J gave up 0 bases; unmatched junction bases: 9. In germline, CDR1 is SEHNR, CDR2 FQNEAQ (reference sequence). CDR3 length equals 16 residues. CD45RO-negative cells were positively selected for CCR7, leaving out terminally differentiated effector memory CD45RA+ cells. Turning to this clone: Its specificity is not known.

Only in-frame clones appear in the TCRdb table, and some are missing; sequencing was by immunoSEQ multiplex PCR. The data hold approximately 2,000,000 clones, with roughly 93% observed a single time. The TCR was taken from a young man in good health. Some clones in this sample may be carry-over from other donors' samples. Sequenced input: naive CD8+ T cells from PBMCs. J is TRBJ2-7 and V is TRBV7-9, with TRBD1 matching 9 bases. The CDR3 loop is CASSTYRDRDSYEQYF. CDR3 bases: TGTGCCAGCAGTACGTACCGGGACAGGGACTCCTACGAGCAGTACTTC.